These T cell receptor beta chains were read from a single sample in a study of blood T cell repertoires in COVID-19. Clones were read by immunoSEQ multiplex PCR, and TCRdb kept only the in-frame ones, dropping some. The sample has 250,000 to 300,000 clones; approximately 88% are singletons. The sample consisted of peripheral blood. The receptors were gathered from a woman aged 25 to 39 who had recovered from COVID-19. Both conserved end residues are part of each CDR3. Each record gives: V gene, D gene, clone size, J gene, CDR3 protein, CDR3 DNA. D genes are given only for firm matches. Size is stated for part of the rows, as once, few or many counts, or as a class when the clone is expanded.

v_gene: TRBV7-2; d_gene: .; abundance: .; j_gene: TRBJ1-4; CDR3aa: CATNSPGGNEKLFF; CDR3nt: TGTGCCACCAACTCACCCGGGGGTAATGAAAAACTGTTTTTT
v_gene: TRBV30; d_gene: .; abundance: once; j_gene: TRBJ1-2; CDR3aa: CAWSGQGLSGGYTF; CDR3nt: TGTGCCTGGAGTGGGCAGGGCCTATCGGGTGGCTACACCTTC
v_gene: TRBV21-1; d_gene: .; abundance: .; j_gene: TRBJ2-7; CDR3aa: CASFQAEGYEQYF; CDR3nt: TGTGCCAGCTTTCAGGCCGAGGGATACGAGCAGTACTTC
v_gene: TRBV7-2; d_gene: .; abundance: once; j_gene: TRBJ1-2; CDR3aa: CASSLNRDANYGYTF; CDR3nt: TGTGCCAGCAGCTTAAACAGGGATGCTAACTATGGCTACACCTTC
v_gene: TRBV10-3; d_gene: TRBD1; abundance: .; j_gene: TRBJ2-3; CDR3aa: CAISDPRDRGADTQYF; CDR3nt: TGTGCCATCAGTGACCCCCGGGACAGGGGGGCAGATACGCAGTATTTT
v_gene: TRBV4-2; d_gene: .; abundance: .; j_gene: TRBJ1-3; CDR3aa: CASSLGDSGNTIYF; CDR3nt: TGTGCCAGCAGCTTAGGGGATTCTGGAAACACCATATATTTT
v_gene: TRBV2; d_gene: .; abundance: .; j_gene: TRBJ1-4; CDR3aa: CAVPPEGLNEKLFF; CDR3nt: TGTGCCGTACCACCAGAGGGCCTTAATGAAAAACTGTTTTTT
v_gene: TRBV28; d_gene: TRBD1; abundance: .; j_gene: TRBJ1-1; CDR3aa: CASSTRLVRSRGFGDTEAFF; CDR3nt: TGTGCCAGCAGTACCCGGTTAGTTCGGTCCAGGGGGTTCGGGGACACTGAAGCTTTCTTT
v_gene: TRBV7-9; d_gene: TRBD1; abundance: .; j_gene: TRBJ1-2; CDR3aa: CASSGRDRGYGYTF; CDR3nt: TGTGCCAGCAGCGGCCGGGACAGGGGCTATGGCTACACCTTC
v_gene: TRBV7-9; d_gene: .; abundance: once; j_gene: TRBJ1-5; CDR3aa: CASSHPQGRNQPQHF; CDR3nt: TGTGCCAGCAGCCACCCTCAGGGGCGAAATCAGCCCCAGCATTTT
v_gene: TRBV7-3; d_gene: TRBD2; abundance: .; j_gene: TRBJ2-3; CDR3aa: CASSFGAGSDTQYF; CDR3nt: TGTGCCAGCAGCTTCGGAGCGGGGTCAGATACGCAGTATTTT
v_gene: TRBV7-2; d_gene: .; abundance: .; j_gene: TRBJ2-1; CDR3aa: CASSQRWGGYNEQFF; CDR3nt: TGTGCCAGCAGCCAGCGCTGGGGCGGATACAATGAGCAGTTCTTC
v_gene: TRBV27; d_gene: TRBD2; abundance: .; j_gene: TRBJ2-1; CDR3aa: CASTDSGGAYNEQFF; CDR3nt: TGTGCCAGCACAGATAGCGGGGGGGCCTACAATGAGCAGTTCTTC
v_gene: TRBV10-3; d_gene: .; abundance: .; j_gene: TRBJ2-7; CDR3aa: CAISADSSYEQYF; CDR3nt: TGTGCCATCAGTGCAGACTCTTCCTACGAGCAGTACTTC
v_gene: TRBV6-1; d_gene: .; abundance: .; j_gene: TRBJ2-5; CDR3aa: CASSERWGQKETQYF; CDR3nt: TGTGCCAGCAGTGAAAGGTGGGGGCAAAAGGAGACCCAGTACTTC
v_gene: TRBV28; d_gene: .; abundance: .; j_gene: TRBJ2-7; CDR3aa: CASRQTGYEQYF; CDR3nt: TGTGCCAGCAGACAGACAGGCTACGAGCAGTACTTC
v_gene: TRBV10-2; d_gene: TRBD1; abundance: .; j_gene: TRBJ2-1; CDR3aa: CASGERRDRFYNEQFF; CDR3nt: TGCGCCAGCGGGGAACGCCGGGACAGGTTTTACAATGAGCAGTTCTTC
v_gene: TRBV28; d_gene: .; abundance: .; j_gene: TRBJ1-5; CDR3aa: CASGQGSGDSNQPQHF; CDR3nt: TGTGCCAGCGGGCAGGGATCTGGGGATAGCAATCAGCCCCAGCATTTT
v_gene: TRBV30; d_gene: .; abundance: .; j_gene: TRBJ2-2; CDR3aa: CAWSPPGELFF; CDR3nt: TGTGCCTGGAGCCCTCCCGGGGAGCTGTTTTTT
v_gene: TRBV23-1; d_gene: TRBD1; abundance: .; j_gene: TRBJ2-7; CDR3aa: CASKNPGQARYEQYF; CDR3nt: TGCGCCAGCAAAAATCCGGGACAGGCGCGGTACGAGCAGTACTTC
v_gene: TRBV5-5; d_gene: TRBD1; abundance: .; j_gene: TRBJ2-3; CDR3aa: CASSLTGAWADTQYF; CDR3nt: TGTGCCAGCAGCTTAACAGGGGCTTGGGCAGATACGCAGTATTTT
v_gene: TRBV30; d_gene: TRBD1; abundance: few; j_gene: TRBJ1-6; CDR3aa: CAWSSTGYNSPLHF; CDR3nt: TGTGCCTGGAGCTCGACAGGGTATAATTCACCCCTCCACTTT
v_gene: TRBV2; d_gene: .; abundance: .; j_gene: TRBJ2-5; CDR3aa: CASSEDTPRETQYF; CDR3nt: TGTGCCAGCAGCGAGGACACTCCCAGGGAGACCCAGTACTTC
v_gene: TRBV18; d_gene: .; abundance: .; j_gene: TRBJ1-5; CDR3aa: CASSLGQGHSNQPQHF; CDR3nt: TGTGCCAGCTCACTCGGACAAGGCCATAGCAATCAGCCCCAGCATTTT
v_gene: TRBV2; d_gene: .; abundance: .; j_gene: TRBJ1-2; CDR3aa: CASSPGGQRNYGYTF; CDR3nt: TGTGCCAGCAGTCCCGGGGGGCAGAGAAACTATGGCTACACCTTC
v_gene: TRBV7-8; d_gene: TRBD2; abundance: .; j_gene: TRBJ2-5; CDR3aa: CASSFRGGQETQYF; CDR3nt: TGTGCCAGCAGCTTCCGGGGGGGGCAAGAGACCCAGTACTTC
v_gene: TRBV7-2; d_gene: TRBD1; abundance: .; j_gene: TRBJ1-2; CDR3aa: CASSLPSPLDRNYGYTF; CDR3nt: TGTGCCAGCAGCTTACCTTCGCCTCTGGACAGGAACTATGGCTACACCTTC
v_gene: TRBV7-9; d_gene: TRBD1; abundance: .; j_gene: TRBJ2-7; CDR3aa: CASSPDRGPDSYEQYF; CDR3nt: TGTGCCAGCAGCCCCGACAGGGGCCCAGACTCCTACGAGCAGTACTTC
v_gene: TRBV3-1/TRBV3-2; d_gene: .; abundance: .; j_gene: TRBJ2-2; CDR3aa: CASSHLGGGELFF; CDR3nt: TGTGCCAGCAGCCACCTCGGGGGCGGGGAGCTGTTTTTT